The present T cell receptor (beta chain) was sequenced within a study of post-analysis software for immune sequencing data. Study-wide findings and caveats: Comparison of patients with controls showed a handful of TRBV segments more frequent in patients, TRBV5-6, TRBV5-1 and TRBV20-1 among them.

CDR3 length: 15 residues. Germline CDR1 SQVTM, CDR2 ANQGSEA. V lost 6 bases and J lost 4; bases outside the gene matches: 13. This clonotype occurred a few times. The antigen is undetermined. The authors incorporated unique molecular identifiers into the TCR beta cDNA libraries. One entry per CDR3 protein results from TCRdb running MiXCR on the PCR reads. The sample contains roughly 540,000 distinct CDR3 sequences, approximately 31% of which appear only once. Material: blood. The chain is built from TRBV29-1 and TRBJ1-2; 8 bases map to TRBD1. The receptor's source is a girl under 18 with multiple sclerosis. The CDR3 loop is CSVPDGGTGGYGYTF. Written as DNA, the CDR3 is TGCAGCGTCCCCGATGGAGGGACAGGCGGCTATGGCTACACCTTC. Full variable domain (missing parts from reference TRBV29-1 and TRBJ1-2): SAVISQKPSRDICQRGTSLTIQCQVDSQVTMMFWYRQQPGQSLTLIATANQGSEATYESGFVIDKFPISRPNLTFSTLTVSNMSPEDSSIYLCSVPDGGTGGYGYTFGSGTRLTVV.